Sequencing of this TCR beta chain was carried out in a study of CD8 T cells in Susac syndrome. The CDR3 length is 13 residues. Trimming stripped 2 bases from V and 5 bases from J, with 12 bases between. Germline lookup yields CDR1 GTSNPN and CDR2 SVGIG (reference sequence). Random hexamers were used to reverse transcribe the RNA input (about 0.5 to 1 ug). Across 54 Vbeta and 13 Jbeta, TCR beta CDR3 was amplified with immunoSEQ multiplex PCR. Using its own MiXCR run on the immunoSEQ multiplex PCR reads, TCRdb lists one record per CDR3 protein. The table lists 150,000 to 200,000 distinct CDR3 sequences, around 94% of them singletons. Sequencing of TCR beta was carried out in blood CD8+ and CD4+ T cells.

The sample comprised CD4+ T cells from PBMCs. The clonotype comes from a human donor with multiple sclerosis. The V gene is TRBV30, the J gene TRBJ1-1; D is ambiguous. The CDR3 DNA reads as TGTGCCTGGAGTATCTTCCTTGGGACTGAAGCTTTCTTT. Its protein product is CAWSIFLGTEAFF.